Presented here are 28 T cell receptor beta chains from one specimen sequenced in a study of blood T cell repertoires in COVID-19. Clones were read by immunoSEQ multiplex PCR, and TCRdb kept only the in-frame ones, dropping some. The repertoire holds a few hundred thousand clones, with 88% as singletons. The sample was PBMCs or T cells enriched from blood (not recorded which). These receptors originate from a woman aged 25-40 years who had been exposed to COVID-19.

In DNA, the CDR3 is TGTGCCAGCAGCTTGGAGACTAGGATCTACGAGCAGTACTTC. Translation gives CASSLETRIYEQYF. The rearrangement links TRBV5-6 to TRBJ2-7; perhaps TRBD2 as D (6 bases). Germline V gene data show CDR1 as SGHDT and CDR2 as YYEEEE. V gave up 0 bases and J gave up 3 bases, with 10 bases separating them. CDR3 length: 14 amino acids.

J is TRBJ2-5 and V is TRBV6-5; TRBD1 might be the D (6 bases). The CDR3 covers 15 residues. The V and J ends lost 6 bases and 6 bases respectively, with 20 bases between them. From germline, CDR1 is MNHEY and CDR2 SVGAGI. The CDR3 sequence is CASSPTTGSVQTQYF. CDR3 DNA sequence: TGTGCCAGCAGCCCAACCACAGGGAGTGTGCAGACCCAGTACTTC.

CDR3 DNA sequence: TGTGCCAGCAGTTTAAGGCAGCGGGGGGCGCAAGACTATGGCTACACCTTC. Translation: CASSLRQRGAQDYGYTF. V usage is TRBV27 and J usage is TRBJ1-2; possible D gene TRBD1, 6 bases. Germline V gene sequence: CDR1 MNHEY, CDR2 SMNVEV (reference sequence). The CDR3 consists of 17 residues. Trimming cost V 2 bases and J 3 bases, with 19 bases left between them.

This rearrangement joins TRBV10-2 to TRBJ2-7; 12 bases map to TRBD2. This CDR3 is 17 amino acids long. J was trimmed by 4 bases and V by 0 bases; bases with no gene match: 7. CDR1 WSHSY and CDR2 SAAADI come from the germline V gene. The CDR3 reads CASSESTLAGGRYEQYF. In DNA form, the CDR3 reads TGCGCCAGCAGTGAGTCGACCCTAGCGGGAGGGCGGTACGAGCAGTACTTC.

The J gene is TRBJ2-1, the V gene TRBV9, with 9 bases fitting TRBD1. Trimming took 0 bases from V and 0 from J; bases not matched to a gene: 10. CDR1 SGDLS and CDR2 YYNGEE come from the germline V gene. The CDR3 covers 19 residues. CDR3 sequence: CASSVARSDRGASYNEQFF. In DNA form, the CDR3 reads TGTGCCAGCAGCGTAGCAAGATCGGACAGGGGAGCCTCCTACAATGAGCAGTTCTTC. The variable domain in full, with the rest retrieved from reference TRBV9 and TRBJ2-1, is DSGVTQTPKHLITATGQRVTLRCSPRSGDLSVYWYQQSLDQGLQFLIQYYNGEERAKGNILERFSAQQFPDLHSELNLSSLELGDSALYFCASSVARSDRGASYNEQFFGPGTRLTVL.

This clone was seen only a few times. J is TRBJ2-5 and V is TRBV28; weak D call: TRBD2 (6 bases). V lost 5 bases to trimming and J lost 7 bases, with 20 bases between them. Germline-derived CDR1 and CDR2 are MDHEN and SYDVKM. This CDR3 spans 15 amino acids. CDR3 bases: TGTGCCAGCAGTGCCCAGCTAGCGTTGGGAGGGACCCAGTACTTC. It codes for CASSAQLALGGTQYF.

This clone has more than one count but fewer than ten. The CDR3 coding sequence is TGTGCCAGCAGCTCGGGACAGACGTACGAGCAGTACTTC. Its protein product is CASSSGQTYEQYF. This rearrangement joins TRBV7-8 to TRBJ2-7; TRBD1 matches at 7 bases. CDR1 is SGHVS and CDR2 is FQNEAQ in the germline V gene. J was trimmed by 4 bases and V by 4 bases; bases with no gene match: 4. The CDR3 totals 13 residues.

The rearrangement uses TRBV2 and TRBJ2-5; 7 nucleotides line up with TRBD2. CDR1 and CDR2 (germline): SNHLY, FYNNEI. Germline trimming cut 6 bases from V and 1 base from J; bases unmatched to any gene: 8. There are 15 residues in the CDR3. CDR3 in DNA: TGTGCCAGCAGGGGACCGGGAGGCCCCCAAGAGACCCAGTACTTC. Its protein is CASRGPGGPQETQYF.

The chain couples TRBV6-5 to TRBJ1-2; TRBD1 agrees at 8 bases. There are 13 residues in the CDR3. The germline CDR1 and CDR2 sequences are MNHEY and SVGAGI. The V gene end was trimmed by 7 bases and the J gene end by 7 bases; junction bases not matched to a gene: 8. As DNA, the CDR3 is TGTGCCAGCACCCAACCAGGGGGCCGTGGCTACACCTTC. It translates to CASTQPGGRGYTF.

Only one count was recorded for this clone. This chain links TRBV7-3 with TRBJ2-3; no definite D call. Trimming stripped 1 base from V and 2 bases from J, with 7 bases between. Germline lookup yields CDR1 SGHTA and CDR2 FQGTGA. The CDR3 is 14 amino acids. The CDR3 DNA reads TGTGCCAGCAGCTTAAGTAGTGACACAGATACGCAGTATTTT. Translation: CASSLSSDTDTQYF.

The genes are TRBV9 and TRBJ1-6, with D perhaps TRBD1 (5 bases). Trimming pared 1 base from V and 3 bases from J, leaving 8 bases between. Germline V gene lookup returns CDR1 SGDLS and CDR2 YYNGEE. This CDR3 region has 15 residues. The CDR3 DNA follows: TGTGCCAGCAGCGTAAGGGGAAGCTATAATTCACCCCTCCACTTT. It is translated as CASSVRGSYNSPLHF. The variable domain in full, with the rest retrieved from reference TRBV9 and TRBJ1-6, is DSGVTQTPKHLITATGQRVTLRCSPRSGDLSVYWYQQSLDQGLQFLIQYYNGEERAKGNILERFSAQQFPDLHSELNLSSLELGDSALYFCASSVRGSYNSPLHFGNGTRLTVT.

The CDR3 reads CASRIRRTENTEAFF. Here the CDR3 DNA reads TGTGCCAGTAGAATCCGGAGGACAGAGAACACTGAAGCTTTCTTT. The chain links TRBV19 to TRBJ1-1; weak D call: TRBD1 (6 bases). Germline V gene sequence: CDR1 LNHDA, CDR2 SQIVND (reference sequence). Trimming took off 6 bases at V and 1 base at J, with 15 bases between the two ends. The CDR3 length is 15 residues.

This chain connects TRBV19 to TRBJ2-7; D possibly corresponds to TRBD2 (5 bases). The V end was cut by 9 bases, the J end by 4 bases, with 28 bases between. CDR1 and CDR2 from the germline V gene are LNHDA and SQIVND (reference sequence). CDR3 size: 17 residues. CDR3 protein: CASPRNISTDRGYEQYF. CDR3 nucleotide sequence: TGTGCCAGCCCCAGGAACATTAGTACCGACCGAGGGTACGAGCAGTACTTC.

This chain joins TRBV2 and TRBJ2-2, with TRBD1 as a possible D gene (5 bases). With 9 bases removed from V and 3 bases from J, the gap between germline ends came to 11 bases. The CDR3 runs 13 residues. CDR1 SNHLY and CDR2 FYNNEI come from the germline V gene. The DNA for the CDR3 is TGTGCCAGTCGGACAACGGACACCGGGGAGCTGTTTTTT. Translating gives CASRTTDTGELFF. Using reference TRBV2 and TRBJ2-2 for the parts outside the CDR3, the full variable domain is EPEVTQTPSHQVTQMGQEVILRCVPISNHLYFYWYRQILGQKVEFLVSFYNNEISEKSEIFDDQFSVERPDGSNFTLKIRSTKLEDSAMYFCASRTTDTGELFFGEGSRLTVL.

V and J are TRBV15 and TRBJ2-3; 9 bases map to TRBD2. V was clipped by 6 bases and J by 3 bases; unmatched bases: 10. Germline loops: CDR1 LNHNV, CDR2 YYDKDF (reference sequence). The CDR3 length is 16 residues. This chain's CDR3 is CATSSLAGWGTDTQYF. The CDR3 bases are TGTGCCACCAGTTCCCTAGCGGGATGGGGAACAGATACGCAGTATTTT.

CDR3 bases: TGTGCCAGCAGCCAAGATCTCGCGGGGGTAGGAAACACCATATATTTT. The encoded protein is CASSQDLAGVGNTIYF. The chain recombines TRBV14 with TRBJ1-3, with TRBD1 as a possible D gene (5 bases). Trimming removed 0 bases from V and 4 bases from J, with 13 bases in between. The CDR3 runs 16 residues. The V gene's germline CDR1 is SGHDN and CDR2 FVKESK. Based on the CDR3 plus reference TRBV14 and TRBJ1-3, the full variable domain is EAGVTQFPSHSVIEKGQTVTLRCDPISGHDNLYWYRRVMGKEIKFLLHFVKESKQDESGMPNNRFLAERTGGTYSTLKVQPAELEDSGVYFCASSQDLAGVGNTIYFGEGSWLTVV.

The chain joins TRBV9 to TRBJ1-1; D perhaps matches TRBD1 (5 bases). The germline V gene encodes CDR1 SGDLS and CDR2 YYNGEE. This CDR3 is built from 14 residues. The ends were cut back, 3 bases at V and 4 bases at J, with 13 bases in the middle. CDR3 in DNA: TGTGCCAGCAGCGCCTTCTGGGGGGGCACTGAAGCTTTCTTT. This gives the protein CASSAFWGGTEAFF.

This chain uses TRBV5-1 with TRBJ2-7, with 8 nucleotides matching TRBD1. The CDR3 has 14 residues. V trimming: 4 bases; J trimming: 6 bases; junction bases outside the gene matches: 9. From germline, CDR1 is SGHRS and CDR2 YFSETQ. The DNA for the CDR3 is TGCGCCAGCAGCATCGGACAGGGTCTGAGCGAGCAGTACTTC. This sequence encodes CASSIGQGLSEQYF.

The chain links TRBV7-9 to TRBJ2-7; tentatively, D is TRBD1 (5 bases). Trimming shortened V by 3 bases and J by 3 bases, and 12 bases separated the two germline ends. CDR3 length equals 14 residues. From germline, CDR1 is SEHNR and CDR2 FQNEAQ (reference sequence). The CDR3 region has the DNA TGTGCCAGCAGCTTTGGGGCTTCGGTCTACGAGCAGTACTTC. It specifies CASSFGASVYEQYF.

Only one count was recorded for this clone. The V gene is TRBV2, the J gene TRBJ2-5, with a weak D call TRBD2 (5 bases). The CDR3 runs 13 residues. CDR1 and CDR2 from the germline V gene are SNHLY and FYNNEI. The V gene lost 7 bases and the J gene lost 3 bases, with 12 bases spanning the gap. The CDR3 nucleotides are TGTGCCAGCATGAGAGGGCGCGAAGAGACCCAGTACTTC. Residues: CASMRGREETQYF.

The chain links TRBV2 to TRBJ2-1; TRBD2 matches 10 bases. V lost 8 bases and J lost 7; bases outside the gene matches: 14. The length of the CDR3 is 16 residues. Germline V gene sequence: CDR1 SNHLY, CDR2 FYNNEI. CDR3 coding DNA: TGTGCCAGCTCCAGGCCGAAGCGGGAGGGGGGTAATGAGCAGTTCTTC. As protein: CASSRPKREGGNEQFF.

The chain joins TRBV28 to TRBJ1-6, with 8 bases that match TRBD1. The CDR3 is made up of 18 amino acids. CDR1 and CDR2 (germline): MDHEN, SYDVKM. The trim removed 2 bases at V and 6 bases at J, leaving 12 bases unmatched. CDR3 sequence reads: CASSLGGQGAPLNSPLHF. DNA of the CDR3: TGTGCCAGCAGTTTAGGTGGGCAGGGGGCTCCCCTTAATTCACCCCTCCACTTT.

CDR3 region: CASSPLLGQTQYF. The CDR3 DNA reads as TGTGCCAGCAGCCCTCTTCTGGGGCAGACCCAGTACTTC. The rearrangement joins TRBV12-3 or TRBV12-4 to TRBJ2-5; maybe TRBD1 (5 bases). V was clipped by 6 bases and J by 6 bases, with 14 bases between them. The CDR3 sequence is 13 residues long.

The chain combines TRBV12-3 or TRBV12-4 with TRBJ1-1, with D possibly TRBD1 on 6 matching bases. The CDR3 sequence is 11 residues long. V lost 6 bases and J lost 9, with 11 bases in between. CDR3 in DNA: TGTGCCAGCAGGCGGACAGCTAAAGCTTTCTTT. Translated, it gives CASRRTAKAFF.

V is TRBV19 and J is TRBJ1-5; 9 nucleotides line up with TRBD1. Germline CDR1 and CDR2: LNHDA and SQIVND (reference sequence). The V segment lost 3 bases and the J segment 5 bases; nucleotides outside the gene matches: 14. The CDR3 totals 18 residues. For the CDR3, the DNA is TGTGCCAGTAGTATGGGGACAGGGCAAGGACAGGGCCATCAGCCCCAGCATTTT. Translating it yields CASSMGTGQGQGHQPQHF.

The CDR3 DNA is TGTGCCAGCAGCTTAGGGAGTCCCACAGATACGCAGTATTTT. Translated: CASSLGSPTDTQYF. The rearrangement uses TRBV7-9 and TRBJ2-3, with no clear D. V gave up 1 base and J gave up 2 bases, with 7 bases separating them. The germline V gene has CDR1 SEHNR and CDR2 FQNEAQ (reference sequence). The CDR3 runs 14 residues.

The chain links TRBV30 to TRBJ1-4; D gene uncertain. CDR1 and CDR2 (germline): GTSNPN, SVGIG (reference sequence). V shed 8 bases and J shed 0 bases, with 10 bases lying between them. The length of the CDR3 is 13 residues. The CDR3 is CAGFRATNEKLFF. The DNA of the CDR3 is TGTGCCGGGTTCCGGGCAACTAATGAAAAACTGTTTTTT. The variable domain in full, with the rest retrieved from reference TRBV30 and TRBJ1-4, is SQTIHQWPATLVQPVGSPLSLECTVEGTSNPNLYWYRQAAGRGLQLLFYSVGIGQISSEVPQNLSASRPQDRQFILSSKKLLLSDSGFYLCAGFRATNEKLFFGSGTQLSVL.

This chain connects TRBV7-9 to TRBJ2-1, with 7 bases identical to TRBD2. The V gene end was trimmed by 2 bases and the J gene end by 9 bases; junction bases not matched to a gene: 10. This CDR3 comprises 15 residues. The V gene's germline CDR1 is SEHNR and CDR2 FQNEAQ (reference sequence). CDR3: CASSLKPRLASEQFF. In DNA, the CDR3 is TGTGCCAGCAGCTTAAAACCCAGACTAGCTAGTGAGCAGTTCTTC.